The rows below give T cell receptor beta chains drawn from one sample of a study of blood T cell repertoires in COVID-19. TCRdb's table, derived via immunoSEQ multiplex PCR, lists solely in-frame clones and lacks some. The profile shows about 120,000 clones, 75% to 90% of them singletons. Sequencing input: peripheral blood. The source of these receptors is a woman in her 70s with acute or convalescent COVID-19. Each CDR3 is given with its conserved first and last residue. Each record gives: D gene, J gene, V gene, clone size, CDR3 protein, CDR3 DNA. The D gene is left open where the match is weak. Clone size, where shown, is once, few, many, or a class for clones that have expanded.

. | TRBJ1-1 | TRBV28 | . | CASSLDQGSDTEAFF | TGTGCCAGCAGTTTGGACCAGGGTTCTGACACTGAAGCTTTCTTT
. | TRBJ1-2 | TRBV6-7 | . | CASTYGGVGIYGYTF | TGTGCCAGCACCTACGGAGGGGTGGGGATCTATGGCTACACCTTC
. | TRBJ1-2 | TRBV5-5 | few | CASSLEQGYGYTF | TGTGCCAGCAGCTTGGAACAGGGCTATGGCTACACCTTC
TRBD2 | TRBJ2-3 | TRBV11-2 | . | CASSSGGQLSTDTQYF | TGTGCCAGCAGTTCGGGGGGGCAGCTGAGCACAGATACGCAGTATTTT
. | TRBJ2-1 | TRBV5-1 | . | CASSLESPSYNEQFF | TGCGCCAGCAGCTTGGAAAGCCCCTCCTACAATGAGCAGTTCTTC
. | TRBJ1-3 | TRBV2 | . | CASTMRGGNSGNTIYF | TGTGCCAGCACGATGAGGGGAGGAAACTCTGGAAACACCATATATTTT
. | TRBJ2-3 | TRBV19 | once | CASSIGGGARDTQYF | TGTGCCAGTAGTATAGGAGGGGGGGCGAGAGATACGCAGTATTTT
. | TRBJ2-1 | TRBV12-3/TRBV12-4 | . | CASRETGYNEQFF | TGTGCCAGCAGGGAGACAGGATACAATGAGCAGTTCTTC
. | TRBJ1-2 | TRBV19 | . | CASSIPGREGYTF | TGTGCCAGTAGTATACCGGGAAGGGAAGGCTACACCTTC
. | TRBJ2-7 | TRBV12-2 | once | CASHQGGQEHYEQYF | TGTGCAAGTCACCAAGGAGGACAGGAGCACTACGAGCAGTACTTC
. | TRBJ1-1 | TRBV19 | . | CATSRPVTNTEAFF | TGTGCCACCTCCAGGCCAGTTACGAACACTGAAGCTTTCTTT
TRBD1 | TRBJ2-7 | TRBV19 | . | CASSPGQVGYEQYF | TGTGCCAGTAGCCCCGGACAGGTAGGCTACGAGCAGTACTTC
. | TRBJ2-6 | TRBV23-1 | . | CASSQWRTVRSGANVLTF | TGCGCCAGCAGTCAATGGAGGACAGTACGCTCTGGGGCCAACGTCCTGACTTTC
. | TRBJ1-1 | TRBV29-1 | . | CSGRNTEAFF | TGCAGCGGGAGGAACACTGAAGCTTTCTTT
TRBD2 | TRBJ2-2 | TRBV10-3 | . | CATWTSGGTGELFF | TGTGCCACCTGGACTAGCGGTGGCACCGGGGAGCTGTTTTTT
TRBD2 | TRBJ2-1 | TRBV7-2 | once | CASSSAGGAYNEQFF | TGTGCCAGCAGCTCAGCGGGGGGGGCCTACAATGAGCAGTTCTTC
. | TRBJ1-5 | TRBV4-2 | . | CASSQEYRDNQPQHF | TGTGCCAGCAGCCAAGAGTACAGGGACAATCAGCCCCAGCATTTT
. | TRBJ2-1 | TRBV7-3 | . | CASSSRPGWSSYNEQFF | TGTGCCAGCAGCTCTAGACCGGGGTGGAGCTCCTACAATGAGCAGTTCTTC
TRBD1 | TRBJ2-2 | TRBV6-6 | once | CASSIPQGENTGELFF | TGTGCCAGCAGCATCCCACAGGGGGAGAACACCGGGGAGCTGTTTTTT
. | TRBJ2-1 | TRBV3-1/TRBV3-2 | . | CASSQSTNYYNEQFF | TGTGCCAGCAGCCAATCAACAAATTACTACAATGAGCAGTTCTTC
. | TRBJ2-5 | TRBV5-1 | . | CASYEYQETQYF | TGCGCCAGCTATGAGTACCAAGAGACCCAGTACTTC
. | TRBJ1-6 | TRBV2 | . | CASRGGRNNSPLHF | TGTGCCAGCAGGGGGGGTCGGAATAATTCACCCCTCCACTTT
TRBD2 | TRBJ2-7 | TRBV5-1 | . | CASSVTSVSSYEQYF | TGCGCCAGCAGCGTGACTAGCGTTAGCTCCTACGAGCAGTACTTC
. | TRBJ2-1 | TRBV5-1 | . | CASSLEGGGPDEQFF | TGCGCCAGCAGCTTGGAAGGGGGAGGGCCGGATGAGCAGTTCTTC
TRBD2 | TRBJ2-3 | TRBV4-1 | . | CASSQGGAGADTQYF | TGCGCCAGCAGCCAAGGGGGTGCGGGGGCAGATACGCAGTATTTT
. | TRBJ1-2 | TRBV28 | . | CASSPPPTASNYGYTF | TGTGCCAGCAGTCCACCTCCGACAGCGTCAAACTATGGCTACACCTTC
TRBD1 | TRBJ2-2 | TRBV9 | . | CASNYGTANTGELFF | TGTGCCAGCAATTACGGGACAGCGAACACCGGGGAGCTGTTTTTT
. | TRBJ1-6 | TRBV5-1 | few | CASSLAGFRYNSPLHF | TGCGCCAGCAGCTTGGCCGGGTTTCGCTATAATTCACCCCTCCACTTT
. | TRBJ2-1 | TRBV5-1 | . | CASSLPSQGRGNEQFF | TGCGCCAGCAGCTTGCCGTCACAGGGTCGGGGCAATGAGCAGTTCTTC
TRBD1 | TRBJ1-2 | TRBV12-3/TRBV12-4 | . | CASRFRDRGGDTF | TGTGCCAGCAGATTTCGGGACAGGGGAGGGGATACCTTC
. | TRBJ2-1 | TRBV30 | few | CAWSGASPTNEQFF | TGTGCCTGGAGTGGGGCTAGCCCCACCAATGAGCAGTTCTTC
. | TRBJ1-4 | TRBV9 | . | CASSLTGTLNEKLFF | TGTGCCAGCAGCTTAACCGGGACACTTAATGAAAAACTGTTTTTT
. | TRBJ1-4 | TRBV6-1 | . | CASSEEQGVNEKLFF | TGTGCCAGCAGTGAAGAACAGGGAGTTAATGAAAAACTGTTTTTT
. | TRBJ1-2 | TRBV9 | . | CASSLRPMPGNYGYTF | TGTGCCAGCAGCCTCCGACCGATGCCGGGGAACTATGGCTACACCTTC
. | TRBJ1-6 | TRBV7-9 | . | CASSLGGDNSPLHF | TGTGCCAGCAGCTTAGGCGGAGATAATTCACCCCTCCACTTT
TRBD2 | TRBJ2-7 | TRBV11-2 | few | CASTPGGSSREQYF | TGTGCCAGCACCCCGGGAGGGTCATCAAGGGAGCAGTACTTC
. | TRBJ2-1 | TRBV19 | . | CASSGASYNEQFF | TGTGCCAGTAGCGGAGCCTCCTACAATGAGCAGTTCTTC
. | TRBJ2-7 | TRBV2 | once | CASSSAVIQGYEQYF | TGTGCCAGCAGTTCCGCCGTTATCCAGGGGTACGAGCAGTACTTC
. | TRBJ1-2 | TRBV30 | few | CAWTTGTGYGYTF | TGTGCCTGGACAACCGGGACTGGCTATGGCTACACCTTC
TRBD2 | TRBJ2-2 | TRBV5-1 | . | CASSPVASGGNTGELFF | TGCGCCAGCAGCCCCGTGGCTAGCGGGGGGAACACCGGGGAGCTGTTTTTT
. | TRBJ1-5 | TRBV3-1/TRBV3-2 | . | CASSQAFNQPQHF | TGTGCCAGCAGTCAGGCATTCAATCAGCCCCAGCATTTT
TRBD2 | TRBJ2-5 | TRBV3-1/TRBV3-2 | . | CASSQGLAGGPQETQYF | TGTGCCAGCAGCCAAGGGCTAGCGGGAGGCCCACAAGAGACCCAGTACTTC
. | TRBJ1-5 | TRBV7-2 | . | CASSGSNQPQHF | TGTGCCAGCAGCGGCAGCAATCAGCCCCAGCATTTT
TRBD1 | TRBJ1-2 | TRBV2 | . | CASSEGQDKGGYTF | TGTGCCAGCAGTGAGGGACAGGATAAGGGGGGCTACACCTTC
. | TRBJ2-2 | TRBV5-5 | once | CASSLFGGRRGELFF | TGTGCCAGCAGCTTGTTCGGGGGGCGTCGCGGGGAGCTGTTTTTT
. | TRBJ1-2 | TRBV15 | . | CATSRDLTPGGYTF | TGTGCCACCAGCAGAGATCTGACCCCCGGGGGCTACACCTTC
TRBD1 | TRBJ1-1 | TRBV29-1 | . | CSGDSNTEAFF | TGCAGCGGGGACAGCAACACTGAAGCTTTCTTT
TRBD2 | TRBJ2-7 | TRBV11-2 | few | CASSPLAGGVGEQYF | TGTGCCAGCAGCCCACTAGCGGGGGGGGTGGGCGAGCAGTACTTC
TRBD2 | TRBJ2-5 | TRBV5-1 | . | CASSLEPSGGRKTQYF | TGCGCCAGCAGCTTGGAACCTAGCGGGGGGAGAAAGACCCAGTACTTC
. | TRBJ1-5 | TRBV30 | . | CAWAGGREQPQHF | TGTGCCTGGGCCGGAGGACGGGAACAGCCCCAGCATTTT
. | TRBJ1-1 | TRBV4-1 | . | CASSHFSSGNEAFF | TGCGCCAGCAGCCACTTCTCCTCGGGGAATGAAGCTTTCTTT
TRBD2 | TRBJ2-5 | TRBV4-1 | . | CASSQDGTGGQETQYF | TGCGCCAGCAGCCAAGATGGGACGGGGGGGCAAGAGACCCAGTACTTC
. | TRBJ2-1 | TRBV7-3 | . | CASTRTPGDEQFF | TGTGCCAGCACCCGGACTCCCGGCGATGAGCAGTTCTTC
. | TRBJ1-5 | TRBV6-1 | . | CASSEKAGGLSNQPQHF | TGTGCCAGCAGTGAAAAGGCGGGGGGCCTTAGCAATCAGCCCCAGCATTTT
TRBD1 | TRBJ1-1 | TRBV29-1 | . | CSATTGGNTEAFF | TGCAGCGCAACGACAGGGGGGAACACTGAAGCTTTCTTT
. | TRBJ1-2 | TRBV9 | . | CASSSRGNYGYTF | TGTGCCAGCAGCTCTAGGGGAAACTATGGCTACACCTTC
TRBD2 | TRBJ2-7 | TRBV15 | . | CATSRGGTSGPYEQYF | TGTGCCACCAGCAGAGGCGGGACTAGCGGCCCCTACGAGCAGTACTTC
. | TRBJ2-7 | TRBV18 | . | CASSLTRQANSYEQYF | TGTGCCAGCTCACTCACACGACAGGCTAACTCCTACGAGCAGTACTTC
. | TRBJ2-1 | TRBV15 | . | CATSRGGIGDEQFF | TGTGCCACCAGCAGAGGAGGAATAGGGGATGAGCAGTTCTTC
. | TRBJ2-7 | TRBV28 | . | CASVPTGVYEQYF | TGTGCCAGCGTCCCCACAGGAGTTTACGAGCAGTACTTC